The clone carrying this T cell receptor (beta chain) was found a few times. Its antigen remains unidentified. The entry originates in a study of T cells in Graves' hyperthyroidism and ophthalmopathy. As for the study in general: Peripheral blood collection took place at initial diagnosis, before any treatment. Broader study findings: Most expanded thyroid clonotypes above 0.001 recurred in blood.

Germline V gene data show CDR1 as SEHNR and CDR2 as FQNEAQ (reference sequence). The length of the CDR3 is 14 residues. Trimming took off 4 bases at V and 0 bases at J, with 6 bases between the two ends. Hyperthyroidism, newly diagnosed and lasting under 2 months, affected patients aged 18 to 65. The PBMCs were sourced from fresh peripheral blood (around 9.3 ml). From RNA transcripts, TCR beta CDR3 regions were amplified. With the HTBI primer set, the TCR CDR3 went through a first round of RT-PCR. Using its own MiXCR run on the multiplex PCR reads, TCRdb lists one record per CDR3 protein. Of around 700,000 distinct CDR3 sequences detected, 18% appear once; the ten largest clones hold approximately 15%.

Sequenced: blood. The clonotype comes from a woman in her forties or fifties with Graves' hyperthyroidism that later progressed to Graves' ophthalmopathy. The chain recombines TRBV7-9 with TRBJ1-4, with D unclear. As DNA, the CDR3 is TGTGCCAGCAGCTCATTGGCAACTAATGAAAAACTGTTTTTT. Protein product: CASSSLATNEKLFF. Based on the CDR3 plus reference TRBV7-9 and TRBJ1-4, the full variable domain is DTGVSQNPRHKITKRGQNVTFRCDPISEHNRLYWYRQTLGQGPEFLTYFQNEAQLEKSRLLSDRFSAERPKGSFSTLEIQRTEQGDSAMYLCASSSLATNEKLFFGSGTQLSVL.